This record concerns one T cell receptor (beta chain) sequence. The data originate from a study of Ad26.COV2.S vaccination and SARS-CoV-2 variants. Sequencing was performed with immunoSEQ multiplex PCR; in TCRdb, only in-frame clones are kept and a portion is missing. Seen here are roughly 380,000 clones, approximately 81% observed once, and the top ten hold approximately 3.5%. Losses at the gene ends were 4 bases for V and 4 bases for J; bases not matched to a gene: 11. The CDR3 totals 16 residues. Germline loops: CDR1 SGHDT, CDR2 YYEEEE. Indicated treatment: 19 received Ad26.COV2.S at low or high dose, single or two shots; 5 received placebo; per-sample allocation not given. Material that was analyzed had been drawn on day 63 after the first vaccine or placebo injection.

J is TRBJ2-3 and V is TRBV5-6; 8 positions match TRBD2. Sample: peripheral blood, taken in a trial of Ad26.COV2.S vaccine versus placebo. This clonotype originated in a person between 18 and 60 years old who received the Ad26.COV2.S COVID-19 vaccine or a placebo. CDR3 nucleotide sequence: TGTGCCAGCAGCGGACGCCTAGCGGGCGGACCAGATACGCAGTATTTT. This gives the protein CASSGRLAGGPDTQYF. The whole variable domain, filled in from reference TRBV5-6 and TRBJ2-3, reads DAGVTQSPTHLIKTRGQQVTLRCSPKSGHDTVSWYQQALGQGPQFIFQYYEEEERQRGNFPDRFSGHQFPNYSSELNVNALLLGDSALYLCASSGRLAGGPDTQYFGPGTRLTVL.